The next 20 T cell receptor beta chains were all read from a single sample in a study of cytomegalovirus exposure and HLA in healthy donors. The method was immunoSEQ multiplex PCR; TCRdb's version includes in-frame clones alone and lacks a portion of them. The sample carries 130,000 to 150,000 clones, 80% to 90% recorded once. The sequenced material came from PBMCs. The receptors stem from a man in his late teens or twenties in good health and CMV-seropositive.

V usage is TRBV19 and J usage is TRBJ1-4; the D gene is possibly TRBD1 (5 bases). Between the trimmed V and J ends, which lost 7 bases and 3 bases, there was a span of 12 bases. Germline CDR1 and CDR2: LNHDA and SQIVND (reference sequence). The length of the CDR3 is 14 residues. Written as DNA, the CDR3 is TGTGCCAGTATTCGGAGGGGCCCTAATGAAAAACTGTTTTTT. It encodes CASIRRGPNEKLFF.

The chain recombines TRBV25-1 with TRBJ1-1, with TRBD1 identical over 12 bases. CDR1 is MGHDK and CDR2 is SYGVNS in the germline V gene. The CDR3 has 14 residues. J gave up 7 bases and V 6 bases, and 6 bases lay outside the gene matches. DNA for the CDR3: TGTGCCAGCAGAGGGGGACAGGGGGCCATTGAAGCTTTCTTT. Protein product: CASRGGQGAIEAFF.

The chain has TRBV11-2 and TRBJ2-5; 9 bases line up with TRBD2. The CDR3 covers 15 residues. The V and J ends lost 5 bases and 7 bases, in that order; junction bases with no gene match: 11. CDR1 is SGHAT, CDR2 FQNNGV, per germline. CDR3 loop: CASSTLAGARGTQYF. CDR3 coding DNA: TGTGCCAGCAGCACCTTAGCGGGAGCTAGGGGGACCCAGTACTTC.

The rearrangement links TRBV28 to TRBJ2-7, with 9 bases matching TRBD1. The CDR3 consists of 14 residues. V lost 9 bases to trimming and J lost 4 bases; unmatched junction nucleotides: 10. Germline CDR1 is MDHEN and CDR2 is SYDVKM. CDR3: CASTTTGGVYEQYF. The CDR3 DNA follows: TGTGCCAGTACCACGACAGGGGGAGTGTACGAGCAGTACTTC.

The chain couples TRBV2 to TRBJ2-1, with 9 bases that match TRBD1. CDR1 and CDR2 from the germline V gene are SNHLY and FYNNEI. The junction had 9 bases not matched to a gene; V was cut back by 10 bases and J by 8 bases. The CDR3 consists of 13 residues. The CDR3 coding sequence is TGTGCCACCCGGGGACAGGGTATGTATGAGCAGTTCTTC. This gives the protein CATRGQGMYEQFF.

This chain links TRBV6-6 with TRBJ1-2; 8 nucleotides align to TRBD1. Trimming took 7 bases from V and 4 from J; bases not matched to a gene: 11. The CDR3 sequence is 15 residues long. Germline V lookup: CDR1 MNHNY, CDR2 SVGAGI (reference sequence). CDR3 in DNA: TGTGCCAGCACACCGACAGGGGACAACGGCTATGGCTACACCTTC. Its protein product is CASTPTGDNGYGYTF.

The chain combines TRBV7-9 with TRBJ2-7, with TRBD1 matching 8 bases. V was pared by 5 bases and J by 1 base, with 4 bases of the junction left unmatched. The CDR3 is 14 residues long. Looked up from germline, CDR1 is SEHNR and CDR2 is FQNEAQ (reference sequence). CDR3 DNA sequence: TGTGCCAGCAGCCTGACAGGGGATTCCTACGAGCAGTACTTC. Its translation is CASSLTGDSYEQYF.

This sequence joins TRBV6-5 and TRBJ2-7; 8 bases are shared with TRBD2. The V segment lost 4 bases and the J segment 0 bases; nucleotides outside the gene matches: 5. The germline gives CDR1 MNHEY, CDR2 SVGAGI. There are 15 residues in the CDR3. DNA for the CDR3: TGTGCCAGCAGTTTTAGCGGGGCTAGCTCCTACGAGCAGTACTTC. This encodes CASSFSGASSYEQYF.

The CDR3: CASSLRVAGGPGELFF. CDR3 in DNA: TGTGCCAGTAGTCTTAGAGTGGCAGGAGGACCCGGGGAGCTGTTTTTT. This chain uses TRBV19 with TRBJ2-2, with D perhaps matching TRBD2 (5 bases). V was pared by 5 bases and J by 6 bases, with 19 bases between. Germline V gene lookup returns CDR1 LNHDA and CDR2 SQIVND (reference sequence). The CDR3 is 16 amino acids.

The chain recombines TRBV27 with TRBJ2-1, with D possibly TRBD2 on 6 matching bases. Trimming removed 3 bases at V and 11 bases at J, with 23 bases between. This CDR3 is 16 amino acids long. From germline, CDR1 is MNHEY and CDR2 SMNVEV (reference sequence). The CDR3 DNA sequence: TGTGCCAGCAGTTTGGAGGGCGGTGGGCTAACAATGAAGCAGTTCTTC. This translates into CASSLEGGGLTMKQFF.

In its sample, this clone was seen a few times. V usage is TRBV4-1 and J usage is TRBJ1-2; D is uncertain. Between the trimmed V and J ends, which lost 3 bases and 6 bases, there was a span of 14 bases. Germline loops: CDR1 MGHRA, CDR2 YSYEKL. The CDR3 totals 14 residues. CDR3 bases: TGCGCCAGCAGCCACCTCAATAGACACGATGGCTACACCTTC. Translating gives CASSHLNRHDGYTF.

V gene TRBV30 combines with J gene TRBJ2-1; TRBD2 aligns across 11 bases. Germline CDR1 GTSNPN, CDR2 SVGIG (reference sequence). J was trimmed by 9 bases and V by 2 bases; bases with no gene match: 9. CDR3 length equals 15 residues. The chain's CDR3 is CAWSLFSGRAIEQFF. The CDR3 nucleotides are TGTGCCTGGAGTCTTTTTAGCGGGAGGGCCATTGAGCAGTTCTTC.

This clone was detected a few times. A read error may be the cause here, since a much bigger clone is one base away. Other DNA sequences in this sample translate to the same CDR3. V usage is TRBV4-2 and J usage is TRBJ1-2, with 7 bases fitting TRBD1. The CDR3 loop spans 12 amino acids. Germline V CDR1 and CDR2: LGHNA, YNFKEQ. Losses at the gene ends were 5 bases for V and 4 bases for J; bases not matched to a gene: 1. CDR3 in DNA: TGTGCCAGCAGCGACAGGGCCTATGGCTACACCTTC. Translation: CASSDRAYGYTF.

The chain joins TRBV7-9 to TRBJ1-5, with 7 nucleotides matching TRBD1. Germline CDR1 reads SEHNR; CDR2 reads FQNEAQ (reference sequence). J gave up 1 base and V 4 bases, and 4 bases lay outside the gene matches. This CDR3 is built from 15 residues. CDR3 sequence reads: CASSSMTGSNQPQHF. CDR3 sequence (DNA): TGTGCCAGCAGCTCAATGACAGGGAGCAATCAGCCCCAGCATTTT.

The chain is built from TRBV6-5 and TRBJ2-7; a possible D gene is TRBD1 (5 bases). CDR3 length: 14 amino acids. Trimming pared 2 bases from V and 2 bases from J, leaving 10 bases between. Germline assignment: CDR1 MNHEY and CDR2 SVGAGI. The CDR3 spells CASSYGQPAYEQYF. CDR3 bases: TGTGCCAGCAGTTACGGACAACCTGCCTACGAGCAGTACTTC.

This clone showed up just once. This chain links TRBV6-1 with TRBJ2-7; weak D call: TRBD2 (5 bases). V lost 11 bases, J lost 3 bases, and 20 bases lay in between. CDR3 length equals 14 residues. Germline CDR1 reads MNHNS; CDR2 reads SASEGT. The CDR3 sequence is CAAKIGEQYYEQYF. The CDR3 DNA follows: TGTGCCGCGAAAATCGGGGAACAGTACTACGAGCAGTACTTC.

This clone was seen a few times. The chain carries TRBV7-9 and TRBJ1-5; no firm D call. The CDR3 runs 13 residues. Germline loops: CDR1 SEHNR, CDR2 FQNEAQ (reference sequence). The V end lost 1 base, the J end lost 6 bases, and 7 bases lay between the germline ends. In DNA form, the CDR3 reads TGTGCCAGCAGCTTAGGAGGGTTTCAGCCCCAGCATTTT. Translating it yields CASSLGGFQPQHF.

The V call is TRBV5-1, the J call TRBJ1-2; D ambiguous. The CDR3 runs to 14 residues. Trimming shortened V by 0 bases and J by 8 bases, and 14 bases separated the two germline ends. The germline gives CDR1 SGHRS, CDR2 YFSETQ. The CDR3 DNA follows: TGCGCCAGCAGCTTGGTCGTGGGAGGCGGGGGCTACACCTTC. Residues: CASSLVVGGGGYTF. Full variable domain (missing parts from reference TRBV5-1 and TRBJ1-2): KAGVTQTPRYLIKTRGQQVTLSCSPISGHRSVSWYQQTPGQGLQFLFEYFSETQRNKGNFPGRFSGRQFSNSRSEMNVSTLELGDSALYLCASSLVVGGGGYTFGSGTRLTVV.

Only a few counts were recorded for this clone. The chain joins TRBV5-1 to TRBJ2-1; D not resolved. There are 14 residues in the CDR3. V lost 0 bases to trimming and J lost 8 bases, with 12 bases between them. From germline, CDR1 is SGHRS and CDR2 YFSETQ. The CDR3 is CASSLVANSHEQFF. In DNA, the CDR3 is TGCGCCAGCAGCTTGGTGGCTAATAGCCATGAGCAGTTCTTC.

The chain joins TRBV30 to TRBJ1-4; D is uncertain. Germline V gives CDR1 GTSNPN, CDR2 SVGIG (reference sequence). This CDR3 has 15 amino acids. With 1 base removed from V and 0 bases from J, the gap between germline ends came to 9 bases. CDR3 in amino acids: CAWSGWRATNEKLFF. CDR3 nucleotide sequence: TGTGCCTGGAGTGGGTGGAGGGCAACTAATGAAAAACTGTTTTTT.